The 23 T cell receptor beta chains presented below share a single source sample, sequenced in a study of blood T cells in healthy people across ages. Through a sample-barcoded 5' primer and a J-beta primer mix, a second PCR was run for about 6 to 12 cycles. Via MiXCR, TCRdb re-called the 5' RACE reads, giving one row per CDR3 protein. The sample lists more than 800,000 distinct CDR3 sequences; under 35% were seen once. Sequences were obtained from blood. These TCRs come from a woman over 75 in good health.

Notes on this clonotype: An end of the junction differs from the germline gene, which may be a read error. The genes are TRBV3-1 and TRBJ1-2; D unresolved. The CDR3 length is 18 residues. Germline CDR1 and CDR2: LGHDT and YNNKEL (reference sequence). The CDR3 protein is CANSQAFHKGALNYGYTF. CDR3 sequence (DNA): TGTGCCAACAGCCAAGCTTTTCATAAGGGAGCCCTTAACTATGGCTACACCTTC. Based on the CDR3 plus reference TRBV3-1 and TRBJ1-2, the full variable domain is DTAVSQTPKYLVTQMGNDKSIKCEQNLGHDTMYWYKQDSKKFLKIMFSYNNKELIINETVPNRFSPKSPDKAHLNLHINSLELGDSAVYFCANSQAFHKGALNYGYTFGSGTRLTVV.

The gene calls are TRBV2 and TRBJ2-7; 10 bases fit TRBD2. The CDR3 is 15 amino acids. After removal of 6 bases from V and 9 bases from J, the junction contained 14 bases not matched to a gene. Germline V gene sequence: CDR1 SNHLY, CDR2 FYNNEI. The CDR3 DNA sequence: TGTGCCAGCAGCGGGAAGAGCGGGGGGGTTGGTGGGCAGTACTTC. Translated, it gives CASSGKSGGVGGQYF.

This clonotype was observed many times. The chain carries TRBV4-3 and TRBJ2-3; D remains unclear. There are 14 residues in the CDR3. Looked up from germline, CDR1 is LGHNA and CDR2 is YSLEER. V was trimmed by 0 bases and J by 6 bases, leaving 10 bases between them. Here the CDR3 reads CASSQEALGDTQYF. The CDR3 region has the DNA TGCGCCAGCAGCCAAGAAGCCCTTGGGGATACGCAGTATTTT.

Ten or more counts support this clonotype. The rearrangement links TRBV14 to TRBJ2-7; TRBD2 agrees at 13 bases. This CDR3 spans 16 amino acids. CDR1 is SGHDN, CDR2 FVKESK, per germline. V lost 4 bases to trimming and J lost 1 base; unmatched junction nucleotides: 4. DNA for the CDR3: TGTGCCAGCAGCCGATTGACTAGCGGGGGGTCCTACGAGCAGTACTTC. Amino acids: CASSRLTSGGSYEQYF.

This chain links TRBV12-5 with TRBJ2-3; 9 bases align to TRBD1. CDR3 length: 21 amino acids. The V gene end was trimmed by 4 bases and the J gene end by 4 bases; junction bases not matched to a gene: 24. Germline CDR1 LGHNT, CDR2 FRNRAP. CDR3: CASGSGKARASGTGFPDTQYF. Written as DNA, the CDR3 is TGTGCTAGTGGTTCGGGGAAAGCCCGAGCATCCGGGACAGGGTTCCCAGATACGCAGTATTTT.

Note on this clonotype: Its ends do not fully match the called genes, so a read error is possible. The genes are TRBV14 and TRBJ2-1; TRBD1 aligns across 7 bases. There are 15 residues in the CDR3. Germline CDR1 and CDR2: SGHDN and FVKESK. CDR3 nucleotide sequence: TGTGCCAGCAGCCCGGGTAGGGGGCTTTCGAATGAGCGGTTCTTC. Translating gives CASSPGRGLSNERFF. Variable domain in full (rest from reference TRBV14 and TRBJ2-1): EAGVTQFPSHSVIEKGQTVTLRCDPISGHDNLYWYRRVMGKEIKFLLHFVKESKQDESGMPNNRFLAERTGGTYSTLKVQPAELEDSGVYFCASSPGRGLSNERFFGPGTRLTVL.

This clonotype appeared a few times. The chain carries TRBV5-1 and TRBJ2-2; no clear D. CDR3 length equals 15 residues. V was trimmed by 0 bases and J by 4 bases, leaving 10 bases between them. Germline-derived CDR1 and CDR2 are SGHRS and YFSETQ. CDR3 DNA: TGCGCCAGCAGCTTGGTCTATACCCCCACCGGGGAGCTGTTTTTT. This sequence encodes CASSLVYTPTGELFF.

Only a few counts were recorded for this clonotype. Since a much larger clone is just one base distant, this may be a read error. This rearrangement joins TRBV7-2 to TRBJ2-5; 7 bases line up with TRBD2. CDR3 size: 15 residues. V shed 4 bases, J shed 11 bases, and the junction held 16 bases outside the gene matches. CDR1 and CDR2 (germline): SGHTA, FQGNSA. The CDR3 DNA reads TGTGCCAGCAGCTCCAGGGACTACCACAACCAAGAGCAGTACTTC. This translates into CASSSRDYHNQEQYF.

Many counts were recorded for this clonotype. This sequence joins TRBV28 and TRBJ2-6; 7 nucleotides align to TRBD1. This CDR3 region has 15 residues. Trimming removed 6 bases from V and 4 bases from J; junction bases left unmatched: 6. CDR1 MDHEN and CDR2 SYDVKM come from the germline V gene. CDR3 nucleotides: TGTGCCAGCAGCACCCCAGGGGGAGGGGCCAACGTCCTGACTTTC. Protein product: CASSTPGGGANVLTF.

This clonotype was counted only a few times. V and J are TRBV7-8 and TRBJ2-3, with 10 positions matching TRBD2. Germline V gives CDR1 SGHVS, CDR2 FQNEAQ. V lost 6 bases to trimming and J lost 5 bases; unmatched junction nucleotides: 8. This CDR3 has 15 residues. The CDR3 sequence: CASRNLAGGLDTQYF. CDR3 nucleotide sequence: TGTGCCAGCAGGAACTTAGCGGGGGGCCTAGATACGCAGTATTTT.

This clonotype was seen a few times. As DNA, the CDR3 is TGTGCCAGTAGTTCCGGGAGTTCGTCTCGGGTTGAAAAACTGTTTTTT. Amino acids: CASSSGSSSRVEKLFF. The V and J genes are TRBV19 and TRBJ1-4; D ambiguous. This CDR3 is 16 amino acids long. Trimming cost V 5 bases and J 7 bases, with 20 bases left between them. Looked up from germline, CDR1 is LNHDA and CDR2 is SQIVND (reference sequence).

Ten or more counts support this clonotype. This rearrangement joins TRBV6-6 to TRBJ2-1, with D tentatively TRBD2 (5 bases). Germline loops: CDR1 MNHNY, CDR2 SVGAGI (reference sequence). Trimming removed 2 bases from V and 10 bases from J, with 21 bases in between. The CDR3 contains 16 residues. The CDR3 DNA reads as TGTGCCAGCAGTTACGTCCCCCCGGACTCCCTGGGGGAGCAGTTCTTC. It encodes CASSYVPPDSLGEQFF.

This clonotype was detected ten times or more. The CDR3 bases are TGCAGTGCTAGAGACATGACAGACCCAAGGGAGACCCAGTACTTC. This encodes CSARDMTDPRETQYF. This chain connects TRBV20-1 to TRBJ2-5, with D possibly matching TRBD1 (5 bases). The V end lost 0 bases, the J end lost 5 bases, and 16 bases lay between the germline ends. The germline gives CDR1 DFQATT, CDR2 SNEGSKA (reference sequence). The CDR3 consists of 15 residues.

With respect to this clonotype: A much larger clone lies one base from this, so it may be a read error. The J gene is TRBJ1-2, the V gene TRBV2; D call uncertain. Germline loops: CDR1 SNHLY, CDR2 FYNNEI. This CDR3 contains 14 residues. V was pared by 6 bases and J by 5 bases, with 16 bases between. The CDR3: CASSVGRRGYGYTF. CDR3 nucleotides: TGTGCCAGCAGCGTAGGGCGACGGGGATATGGCTACACCTTC.

The chain links TRBV5-1 to TRBJ1-4; D may be TRBD1 (5 bases). Germline CDR1 and CDR2: SGHRS and YFSETQ. The ends were cut back, 2 bases at V and 0 bases at J, with 11 bases in the middle. CDR3 length: 16 amino acids. CDR3 in amino acids: CASSFLGVSTNEKLFF. The CDR3 DNA reads as TGCGCCAGCAGCTTTTTAGGGGTCTCAACTAATGAAAAACTGTTTTTT.

The rearrangement uses TRBV11-2 and TRBJ2-1; D is perhaps TRBD1 (6 bases). The CDR3 extends over 15 amino acids. Trimming took 5 bases from V and 9 from J, leaving 20 bases between them. Per germline, CDR1 SGHAT and CDR2 FQNNGV. The CDR3 nucleotides are TGTGCCAGCAGCCATAACACTATCGCAGGGGCTGAGCAGTTCTTC. Translation gives CASSHNTIAGAEQFF.

This clonotype was seen repeatedly, ten times or more. The chain uses TRBV6-2 or TRBV6-3 and TRBJ1-1, with TRBD1 identical over 10 bases. Germline lookup yields CDR1 MNHEY and CDR2 SVGEGT. This CDR3 has 15 residues. J lost 0 bases, V lost 6 bases, and 4 bases had no gene match. The CDR3 region is CASSTGQGVNTEAFF. In DNA, the CDR3 is TGTGCCAGCAGCACCGGACAGGGGGTGAACACTGAAGCTTTCTTT.

There are many counts of this clonotype. The chain is built from TRBV11-2 and TRBJ2-1; D not resolved. The V and J ends lost 0 bases and 12 bases respectively, with 12 bases between them. The CDR3 length is 13 residues. CDR1 is SGHAT and CDR2 is FQNNGV in the germline V gene. Here the CDR3 reads CASSLEPGYWQFF. The CDR3, as DNA: TGTGCCAGCAGCTTAGAACCCGGCTATTGGCAGTTCTTC.

Of note for this clonotype: A much larger clone lies one base from this, so it may be a read error. V and J are TRBV6-1 and TRBJ2-1, with 9 nucleotides matching TRBD2. The J call may be incorrect, as the DNA end agrees better with TRBJ2-7. The CDR3 runs to 15 residues. Germline CDR1 is MNHNS and CDR2 is SASEGT. CDR3 bases: TGTGCCAGCAGTGAACAGCGGGGGGCGCACAATGAGCAGTACTTC. It specifies CASSEQRGAHNEQYF.

This rearrangement joins TRBV5-8 to TRBJ2-5; D is tentatively TRBD1 or TRBD2 (5 bases each). The germline V gene encodes CDR1 SGHTS and CDR2 YDEGEE. V was pared by 6 bases and J by 12 bases, with 24 bases between. This CDR3 has 14 residues. CDR3 residues: CASKPPGTALREYF. CDR3 bases: TGTGCCAGCAAACCGCCAGGGACCGCTTTACGGGAGTACTTC.

This clonotype has a handful of counts. This sequence joins TRBV20-1 and TRBJ2-2; 13 bases agree with TRBD2. Germline lookup yields CDR1 DFQATT and CDR2 SNEGSKA (reference sequence). V gave up 3 bases and J gave up 4 bases; unmatched junction bases: 2. This CDR3 is built from 15 residues. The CDR3 region is CSASGLAGATGELFF. CDR3 bases: TGCAGTGCTAGCGGACTAGCGGGGGCCACCGGGGAGCTGTTTTTT.

The chain combines TRBV7-2 with TRBJ2-5; TRBD2 agrees at 9 bases. Losses at the gene ends were 2 bases for V and 6 bases for J; bases not matched to a gene: 7. The V gene's germline CDR1 is SGHTA and CDR2 FQGNSA. CDR3 size: 15 residues. CDR3 coding DNA: TGTGCCAGCAGCTTAACGGCGGGAGGGACGAAGACCCAGTACTTC. It translates to CASSLTAGGTKTQYF.

In this sample, this clonotype turned up a few times. J is TRBJ1-4 and V is TRBV20-1; D is uncertain. Germline CDR1 reads DFQATT; CDR2 reads SNEGSKA (reference sequence). V lost 4 bases and J 0 bases, leaving 15 bases between the germline ends. The CDR3 covers 16 residues. The CDR3 region has the DNA TGCAGTGCTACTAAGACGATCGGTGCAACTAATGAAAAACTGTTTTTT. The encoded protein is CSATKTIGATNEKLFF.